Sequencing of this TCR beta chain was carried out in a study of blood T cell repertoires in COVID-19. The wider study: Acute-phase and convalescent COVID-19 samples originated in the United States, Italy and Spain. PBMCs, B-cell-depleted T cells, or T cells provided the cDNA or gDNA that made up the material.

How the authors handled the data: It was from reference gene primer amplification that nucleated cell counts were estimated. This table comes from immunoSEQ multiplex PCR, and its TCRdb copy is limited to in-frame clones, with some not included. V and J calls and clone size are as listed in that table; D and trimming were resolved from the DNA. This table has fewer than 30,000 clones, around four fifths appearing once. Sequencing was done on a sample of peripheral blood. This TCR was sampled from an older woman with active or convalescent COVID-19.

For the CDR3, the DNA is TGTGCCAGTAGTATAGGCCGCGGGGGGGCCACAGATACGCAGTATTTT. This codes for CASSIGRGGATDTQYF. The gene calls are TRBV19 and TRBJ2-3, with TRBD2 identical over 9 bases. Germline V gene lookup returns CDR1 LNHDA and CDR2 SQIVND (reference sequence). Trimming removed 1 base from V and 2 bases from J; junction bases left unmatched: 4. The CDR3 spans 16 residues.